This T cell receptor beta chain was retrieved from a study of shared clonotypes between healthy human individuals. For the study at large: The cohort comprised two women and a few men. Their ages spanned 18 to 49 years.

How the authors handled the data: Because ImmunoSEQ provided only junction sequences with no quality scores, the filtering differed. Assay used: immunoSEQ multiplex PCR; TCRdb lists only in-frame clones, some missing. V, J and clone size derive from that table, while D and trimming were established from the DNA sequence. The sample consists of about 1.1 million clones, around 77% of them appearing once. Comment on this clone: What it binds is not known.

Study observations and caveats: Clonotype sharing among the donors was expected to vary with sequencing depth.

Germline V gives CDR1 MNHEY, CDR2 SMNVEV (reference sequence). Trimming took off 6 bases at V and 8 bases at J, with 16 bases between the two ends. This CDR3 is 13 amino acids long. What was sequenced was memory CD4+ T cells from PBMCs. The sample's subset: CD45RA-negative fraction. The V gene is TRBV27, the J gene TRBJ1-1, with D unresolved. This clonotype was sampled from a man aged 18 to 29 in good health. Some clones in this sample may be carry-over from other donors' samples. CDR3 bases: TGTGCCAGCAGCCGTTTCATCCCCCCAGAAGCTTTCTTT. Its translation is CASSRFIPPEAFF.